These T cell receptor beta chains were read from a single sample in a study of tissue T cells after allogeneic stem cell transplantation. Using immunoSEQ multiplex PCR, the repertoire was profiled, and TCRdb retains in-frame clones only, with some absent. The sample lists more than 9,000 clones; 50% to 80% were seen once. The sample was tissue from the stomach, taken at autopsy. These receptors were taken from a male donor at least 60 years old with lung cancer. Both conserved end residues are part of each CDR3. D genes are given only for firm matches. Size is omitted from some rows. Given values are once, few, many or a class for expanded clones.

-	TRBD2	TRBV25-1	TRBJ2-3	TGTGCCAGCAGTGAAGAAGGGTCTAGCGGTTATACGCAGTATTTT	CASSEEGSSGYTQYF
few	-	TRBV7-9	TRBJ1-1	TGTGCCAGCAGCTTAAGTCAGAAGAACACTGAAGCTTTCTTT	CASSLSQKNTEAFF
-	-	TRBV19	TRBJ1-4	TGTGCCAGTAGTATAGACCCCGGACGGAAGGGAAAACTGTTTTTT	CASSIDPGRKGKLFF
-	-	TRBV7-2	TRBJ2-3	TGTGCCAGCAGCTCCTTAGCGAGTACAGATACGCAGTATTTT	CASSSLASTDTQYF
-	TRBD1	TRBV9	TRBJ2-7	TGTGCCAGCAGCGTCGCGACAGGGGGTTACTACGAGCAGTACTTC	CASSVATGGYYEQYF
-	TRBD1	TRBV14	TRBJ1-5	TGTGCCAGCAGCCGGGACAGGGGTCAGCCCCAGCATTTT	CASSRDRGQPQHF
-	TRBD1	TRBV19	TRBJ2-3	TGTGCCAGCCGGGACAGGGTTCATGTAACAGATACGCAGTATTTT	CASRDRVHVTDTQYF
-	-	TRBV4-1	TRBJ1-1	TGCGCCAGCAGCCCGGGAGGTAGTACAAACACTGAAGCTTTCTTT	CASSPGGSTNTEAFF
-	-	TRBV1	TRBJ2-3	TGCACCAGCAGCCCTCGCCGGGGGATAGTTAGGGGCACAGATACGCAGTATTTT	CTSSPRRGIVRGTDTQYF
-	TRBD2	TRBV6-6	TRBJ2-7	TGTGCCAGCAGCCTCGTGGGACTAGACTACGAGCAGTACTTC	CASSLVGLDYEQYF
-	-	TRBV5-1	TRBJ2-4	TGCGCCAGCAGCTTGGACACCCGGATGAACATTCAGTACTTC	CASSLDTRMNIQYF
-	-	TRBV24-1	TRBJ2-3	TGTGCCACCTCTGGAGGGGACAGCCGCTATACGCAGTATTTT	CATSGGDSRYTQYF
-	-	TRBV6-1	TRBJ1-2	TGTGCCAGCAGTGAAGCACAGTACTATGGCTACACCTTC	CASSEAQYYGYTF
few	-	TRBV28	TRBJ2-7	TGTGCCAGCAGCGGACTTTCTAGTACCTCCTACGAGCAGTACTTC	CASSGLSSTSYEQYF
few	-	TRBV7-2	TRBJ1-5	TGTGCCAGCAGCACCACATCGAACAGAGGAAATCAGCCCCAGCATTTT	CASSTTSNRGNQPQHF
-	TRBD2	TRBV5-5	TRBJ2-5	TGTGCCAGCACCCCGGGGGGAGAAGAGACCCAGTACTTC	CASTPGGEETQYF
-	-	TRBV2	TRBJ1-2	TGTGCCAGGGGGGGACGGACTAACTATGGCTACACCTTC	CARGGRTNYGYTF
few	-	TRBV23-1	TRBJ1-1	TGCGCCAGCAGTCAATCGGCCACTGAAGCTTTCTTT	CASSQSATEAFF
once	-	TRBV7-9	TRBJ2-3	TGTGCCAGCAGCTTCTCTTCTGACAGTACGCAGTATTTT	CASSFSSDSTQYF
once	-	TRBV11-3	TRBJ2-3	TGTGCCAGCAGTTTGACGGGGGGCACAGATACGCAGTATTTT	CASSLTGGTDTQYF
once	-	TRBV3-1/TRBV3-2	TRBJ2-5	TGTGCCAGCAGCCAGGGGAACATGGACGGTGAGACCCAGTACTTC	CASSQGNMDGETQYF
-	TRBD1	TRBV23-1	TRBJ2-4	TGCGCCAGCAGTCAATGGAAAACAGGGGGCGGGAAAACCATAGCCAAAAACATTCAGTACTTC	CASSQWKTGGGKTIAKNIQYF
few	-	TRBV7-6	TRBJ2-3	TGTGCCAGCAGCTTAGACATTTCCGGCACAGATACGCAGTATTTT	CASSLDISGTDTQYF
-	-	TRBV27	TRBJ2-5	TGTGCCAGCGGACAACTAGAGGGGGGTCGGGAGACCCAGTACTTC	CASGQLEGGRETQYF
medium-sized	-	TRBV11-2	TRBJ1-2	TGTGCCAGCAGCTCCGAGGGCAGGGCTAACTATGGCTACACCTTC	CASSSEGRANYGYTF
-	-	TRBV6-5	TRBJ1-6	TGTGCCAGCAGCCGGCTTCCCCTTAATTCACCCCTCCACTTT	CASSRLPLNSPLHF
-	-	TRBV5-1	TRBJ1-1	TGCGCCAGCAGCTATGACGGGGGGAGCACTGAAGCTTTCTTT	CASSYDGGSTEAFF
-	-	TRBV24-1	TRBJ2-5	TGTGCCACCAGTGCGAGCGGGTTTAAGACCCAGTACTTC	CATSASGFKTQYF
-	TRBD2	TRBV7-2	TRBJ2-1	TGTGCCAGCAGTCTGAAGCGGGGGCAAAACAATGAGCAGTTCTTC	CASSLKRGQNNEQFF
medium-sized	-	TRBV28	TRBJ1-6	TGTGCCAGCAGTGAAAAGGTCGACGGAGGGAATTCACCCCTCCACTTT	CASSEKVDGGNSPLHF
once	-	TRBV19	TRBJ2-5	TGTGCCAGTAGGTCCGGGATTGAGACCCAGTACTTC	CASRSGIETQYF
-	TRBD2	TRBV7-8	TRBJ2-1	TGTGCCAGCAGGTTGACTAGCGGGGAGTACAATGAGCAGTTCTTC	CASRLTSGEYNEQFF